The clone carrying this T cell receptor beta chain was detected a few times. Its antigen remains unidentified. The data are from a study of cytotoxic CD8 clonotypes in ibrutinib-treated CLL. Points from the study as a whole: Progressing and sustained-remission patients had different sampling times.

This CDR3 has 11 residues. Germline V gives CDR1 SGDLS, CDR2 YYNGEE. The ends were cut back, 5 bases at V and 7 bases at J, with 6 bases in the middle. Sequencing used immunoSEQ multiplex PCR; TCRdb keeps in-frame clones, though not all of them. The table records about 120,000 clones, 55% to 75% of them present only once. Here the sequenced sample was PBMCs, taken after 24 months of ibrutinib treatment. The clonotype was recovered from a human donor with chronic lymphocytic leukemia. This sequence joins TRBV9 and TRBJ2-2; D gene unclear. The CDR3 sequence is CASSSSGELFF. For the CDR3, the DNA is TGTGCCAGCAGTTCAAGCGGGGAGCTGTTTTTT.